This T cell receptor (beta chain) emerged from a study of blood T cells in healthy people across ages. The study, taken as a whole, reports: A strong correlation between TCR beta diversity and naive T cell percentage was seen. Lack of knowledge of donor CMV status possibly confounded expanded clonotype changes.

The V and J ends lost 0 bases and 7 bases, in that order; junction bases with no gene match: 5. CDR1 and CDR2 from the germline V gene are LNHNV and YYDKDF (reference sequence). The CDR3 is 14 residues long. PCR was performed a second time for roughly 7 to 12 cycles using a sample-barcoded 5' primer and a J-beta primer mix. From the 5' RACE reads, TCRdb called clonotypes with MiXCR, one entry per CDR3 protein. The sample lists approximately 810,000 distinct CDR3 sequences; 29% were seen once. Turning to this clonotype: The antigen is undetermined. A much larger clone sits a single nucleotide away, making a read error possible.

Sequenced input: blood. The sequence came from a woman older than 75 in good health. This rearrangement joins TRBV15 to TRBJ1-1; 7 bases align to TRBD1. This chain's CDR3 is CATSREGQANEAFF. The CDR3 DNA is TGTGCCACCAGCAGAGAAGGACAGGCGAATGAAGCTTTCTTT.